This TCR beta chain was documented in a study of T cells in Graves' hyperthyroidism and ophthalmopathy. The sample holds many counts of this clonotype. Antigen specificity is unknown. The PBMCs studied were ones that came from approximately 9.9 ml fresh peripheral blood. Overall study findings and caveats: In blood, most of the thyroid clonotypes expanded above 0.001 were also present.

CDR3 length equals 12 residues. Trimming stripped 6 bases from V and 6 bases from J, with 12 bases between. CDR1 is MNHNS and CDR2 is SASEGT in the germline V gene. Amplification yielded TCR beta CDR3 regions, with RNA transcripts as the source. The HTBI primer set served for first-round RT-PCR of the TCR CDR3. TCRdb recomputed calls from the multiplex PCR reads with MiXCR, one row per CDR3 protein. The sample contains about 350,000 distinct CDR3 sequences, about 20% of which appear only once. V is TRBV6-1 and J is TRBJ2-7, with D possibly matching TRBD2 (6 bases). Sequenced sample: blood. This TCR came from a woman aged 18 to 35 with Graves' hyperthyroidism. The CDR3: CASRSEEGEQYF. The CDR3 nucleotides are TGTGCCAGCAGATCCGAGGAGGGCGAGCAGTACTTC.